The rows below give T cell receptor beta chains drawn from one sample of a study of technical replicates of blood from a handful of donors. TCRdb keeps only in-frame clones here, not all; method: immunoSEQ multiplex PCR. This sample has about 83,000 clones, with over 85% found just once. Material for sequencing was T cells isolated from PBMCs. The receptors shown here come from a human donor in good health. Both conserved end residues are part of each CDR3. Fields, in order: V gene, clone size, D gene, J gene, CDR3 DNA, CDR3 protein. The D gene is left open where the match is weak. Only part of the rows carry a size: once, few, many, or a class if the clone is expanded.

V: TRBV10-3
size: NA
D: NA
J: TRBJ2-5
DNA: TGTGCCATCAGGGAGCCAGGGGTAGAGACCCAGTACTTC
CDR3: CAIREPGVETQYF

V: TRBV25-1
size: NA
D: NA
J: TRBJ2-2
DNA: TGTGCCAGCAGTGATTCAGGGAACACCGGGGAGCTGTTTTTT
CDR3: CASSDSGNTGELFF

V: TRBV2
size: NA
D: NA
J: TRBJ1-1
DNA: TGTGCCAGCAGTGTCTCCCCGAGCGGGTTCTTT
CDR3: CASSVSPSGFF

V: TRBV10-3
size: NA
D: NA
J: TRBJ2-1
DNA: TGTGCCATCAGCGGTGGACTAGAGCAGTTCTTC
CDR3: CAISGGLEQFF

V: TRBV29-1
size: NA
D: NA
J: TRBJ2-1
DNA: TGCAGCGTTGCCCTCGTCGGGGAGCAGTTCTTC
CDR3: CSVALVGEQFF

V: TRBV14
size: NA
D: NA
J: TRBJ1-6
DNA: TGTGCCAGCAGCCAAGATTTAATCTGGGACACAAATTCCCTCCACTTT
CDR3: CASSQDLIWDTNSLHF

V: TRBV27
size: NA
D: TRBD1
J: TRBJ1-2
DNA: TGTGCCAGCAGTTTAAGACAGGGAGGCTATGGCTACACCTTC
CDR3: CASSLRQGGYGYTF

V: TRBV7-9
size: NA
D: TRBD2
J: TRBJ2-1
DNA: TGTGCCAGCAGCTCTGGAAGACTAAGCGGGAGGGCCCGTAATGAGCAGTTCTTC
CDR3: CASSSGRLSGRARNEQFF

V: TRBV23-1
size: NA
D: TRBD1
J: TRBJ2-5
DNA: TGCGCCAGCAGTCCCGAACAGGGGTCCTTCGAGACCCAGTACTTC
CDR3: CASSPEQGSFETQYF

V: TRBV12-2
size: NA
D: NA
J: TRBJ1-2
DNA: TGTGCAAGTCGCTTAATGCAGGGGACAGGGGGTGGCTACACCTTC
CDR3: CASRLMQGTGGGYTF

V: TRBV30
size: few
D: TRBD1
J: TRBJ2-3
DNA: TGTGCCTGCCGACAGGGGAGTGGCACAGATACGCAGTATTTT
CDR3: CACRQGSGTDTQYF

V: TRBV7-9
size: NA
D: TRBD2
J: TRBJ2-3
DNA: TGTGCCACTCCCCGGCGGGAGACAGATACGCAGTATTTT
CDR3: CATPRRETDTQYF

V: TRBV11-2
size: NA
D: NA
J: TRBJ2-5
DNA: TGTGCCAGCAGCTTAGATCCCTCGGAGACCCAGTACTTC
CDR3: CASSLDPSETQYF

V: TRBV5-4
size: NA
D: TRBD2
J: TRBJ2-7
DNA: TGTGCCAGCAGCTTCATGGGGGGACGGGGGGACTACGAGCAGTACTTC
CDR3: CASSFMGGRGDYEQYF

V: TRBV7-6
size: NA
D: TRBD2
J: TRBJ2-1
DNA: TGTGCCAGCAGTCCTGTCGTAGCGGGTACTCCTAACAATGAGCAGTTCTTC
CDR3: CASSPVVAGTPNNEQFF

V: TRBV4-1
size: once
D: NA
J: TRBJ2-3
DNA: TGCGCCAGCAGCCAACAAGCCGCCTGGGATACGCAGTATTTT
CDR3: CASSQQAAWDTQYF

V: TRBV6-6
size: NA
D: TRBD1
J: TRBJ2-7
DNA: TGTGCCAGCAGGACAGGGGGTGGCGACGAGCAGTACTTC
CDR3: CASRTGGGDEQYF

V: TRBV6-1
size: NA
D: NA
J: TRBJ1-1
DNA: TGTGCCAGCAGTGAGGGGCCCGCGTTGTCTGAGGCTTTCTTT
CDR3: CASSEGPALSEAFF

V: TRBV27
size: NA
D: TRBD1
J: TRBJ2-4
DNA: TGTGCCAGCAGTCCGGACAGGGTCCGGGACATTCAGTACTTC
CDR3: CASSPDRVRDIQYF

V: TRBV7-8
size: NA
D: TRBD1
J: TRBJ2-2
DNA: TGTGCCAGCAGCGCAAGACAGGGGCGGAACACCGGGGAGCTGTTTTTT
CDR3: CASSARQGRNTGELFF

V: TRBV14
size: NA
D: TRBD1
J: TRBJ2-7
DNA: TGTGCCAGGGACAGGGGATGGTACGAGCAGTACTTC
CDR3: CARDRGWYEQYF

V: TRBV5-1
size: NA
D: NA
J: TRBJ2-5
DNA: TGCGCCAGCAGCTCAGGGGTTACTCAAGAGACCCAGTACTTC
CDR3: CASSSGVTQETQYF

V: TRBV9
size: NA
D: NA
J: TRBJ2-1
DNA: TGTGCCAGCAGCGTCGGGGCCTACAATGAGCAGTTCTTC
CDR3: CASSVGAYNEQFF

V: TRBV27
size: NA
D: TRBD1
J: TRBJ1-2
DNA: TGTGCCAGCAGTCCAAACAACCGACAGGGGGCCTATGGCTACACCTTC
CDR3: CASSPNNRQGAYGYTF

V: TRBV27
size: once
D: TRBD1
J: TRBJ1-1
DNA: TGTGCCAGCAGTCAAGGTGGGACAGGGGGAGGGGGGAACACTGAAGCTTTCTTT
CDR3: CASSQGGTGGGGNTEAFF

V: TRBV19
size: NA
D: TRBD1
J: TRBJ1-2
DNA: TGTGCCAGTTCTGGACAGGGTTACGGTGGCTACACCTTC
CDR3: CASSGQGYGGYTF

V: TRBV9
size: NA
D: TRBD2
J: TRBJ2-2
DNA: TGTGCCAGCAGCGTCCCTTTGGGCGGGGGATCTAACACCGGGGAGCTGTTTTTT
CDR3: CASSVPLGGGSNTGELFF

V: TRBV7-9
size: NA
D: TRBD1
J: TRBJ2-7
DNA: TGTGCCAGCAGCTTACCCAAACTCCGGGACAGGGAAGGCGTATACGAGCAGTACTTC
CDR3: CASSLPKLRDREGVYEQYF